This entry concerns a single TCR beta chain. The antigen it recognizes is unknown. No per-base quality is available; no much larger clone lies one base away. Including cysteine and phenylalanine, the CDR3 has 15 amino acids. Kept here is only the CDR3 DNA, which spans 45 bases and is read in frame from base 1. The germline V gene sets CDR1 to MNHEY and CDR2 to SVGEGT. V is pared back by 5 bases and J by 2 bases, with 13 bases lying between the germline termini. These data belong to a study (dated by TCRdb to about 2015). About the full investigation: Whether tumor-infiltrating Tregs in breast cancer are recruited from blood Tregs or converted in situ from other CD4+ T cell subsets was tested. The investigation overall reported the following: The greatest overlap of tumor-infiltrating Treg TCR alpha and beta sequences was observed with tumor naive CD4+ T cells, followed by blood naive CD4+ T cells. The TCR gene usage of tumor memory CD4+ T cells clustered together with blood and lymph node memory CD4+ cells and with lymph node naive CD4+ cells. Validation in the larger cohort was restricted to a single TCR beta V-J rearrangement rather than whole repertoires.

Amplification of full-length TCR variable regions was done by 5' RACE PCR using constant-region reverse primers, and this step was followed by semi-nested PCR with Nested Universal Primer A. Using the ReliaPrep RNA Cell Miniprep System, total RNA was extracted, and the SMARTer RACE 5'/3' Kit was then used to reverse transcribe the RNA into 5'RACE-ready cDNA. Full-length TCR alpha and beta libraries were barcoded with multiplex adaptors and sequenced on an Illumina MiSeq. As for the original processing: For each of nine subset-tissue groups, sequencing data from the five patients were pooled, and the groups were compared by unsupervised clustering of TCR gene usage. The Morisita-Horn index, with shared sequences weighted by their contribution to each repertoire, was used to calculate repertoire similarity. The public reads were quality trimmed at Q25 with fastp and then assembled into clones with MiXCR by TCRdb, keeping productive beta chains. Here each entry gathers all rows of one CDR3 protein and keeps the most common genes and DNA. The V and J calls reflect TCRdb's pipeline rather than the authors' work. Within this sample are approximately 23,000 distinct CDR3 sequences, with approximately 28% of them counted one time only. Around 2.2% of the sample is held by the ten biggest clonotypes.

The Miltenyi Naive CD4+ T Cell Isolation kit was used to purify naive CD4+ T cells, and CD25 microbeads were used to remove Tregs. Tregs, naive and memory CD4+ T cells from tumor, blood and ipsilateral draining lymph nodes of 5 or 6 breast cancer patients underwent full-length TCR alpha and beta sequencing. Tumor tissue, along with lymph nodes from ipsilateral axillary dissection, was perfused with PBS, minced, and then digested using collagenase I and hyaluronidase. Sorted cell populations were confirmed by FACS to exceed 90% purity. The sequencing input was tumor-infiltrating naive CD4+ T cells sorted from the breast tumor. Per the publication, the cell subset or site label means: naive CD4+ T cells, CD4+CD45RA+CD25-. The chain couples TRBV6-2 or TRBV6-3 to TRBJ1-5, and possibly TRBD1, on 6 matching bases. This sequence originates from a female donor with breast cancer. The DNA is TGTGCCAGCAGTCGCCGACAGGTTCGCAATCAGCCCCAGCATTTT. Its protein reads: CASSRRQVRNQPQHF.